Each of the 17 T cell receptor beta chains below was sequenced from the same sample in a study of technical replicates of blood from a few donors. Repertoires were generated with immunoSEQ multiplex PCR, while TCRdb's copy carries only in-frame clones and drops some. This sample has roughly 71,000 clones, with roughly 92% found just once. The sequenced sample was T cells isolated from PBMCs. These receptors were collected from a human donor in good health.

The V and J genes are TRBV5-1 and TRBJ2-7, with TRBD2 matching over 14 bases. The CDR3 sequence is 15 residues long. V shed 4 bases, J shed 5 bases, and the junction held 5 bases outside the gene matches. The germline CDR1 and CDR2 sequences are SGHRS and YFSETQ. CDR3 region: CASSVTSGRADEQYF. CDR3 DNA: TGCGCCAGCAGCGTGACTAGCGGGAGGGCGGACGAGCAGTACTTC.

V gene TRBV18 combines with J gene TRBJ1-1; the D is unclear. V was clipped by 3 bases and J by 2 bases, with 4 bases between them. Germline V gene lookup returns CDR1 KGHSH and CDR2 LQKENI. The CDR3 totals 12 residues. DNA of the CDR3: TGTGCCAGCTCACCGTTAAACACTGAAGCTTTCTTT. This sequence encodes CASSPLNTEAFF.

This clone was counted only a few times. V gene TRBV29-1 combines with J gene TRBJ2-1; TRBD2 aligns across 8 bases. CDR3 length: 17 amino acids. Germline lookup yields CDR1 SQVTM and CDR2 ANQGSEA. V lost 0 bases to trimming and J lost 5 bases; unmatched junction nucleotides: 12. The CDR3 here is CSVEDWGPGLGDNEQFF. CDR3 coding DNA: TGCAGCGTTGAAGATTGGGGACCGGGACTAGGGGACAATGAGCAGTTCTTC.

The CDR3 DNA is TGTGCCAGCAGTTACTCCGGCGGGAGAGCGGGGGAGCAGTACTTC. Residues: CASSYSGGRAGEQYF. V usage is TRBV6-5 and J usage is TRBJ2-7, with TRBD2 matching over 7 bases. Per germline, CDR1 MNHEY and CDR2 SVGAGI. V lost 0 bases and J lost 7; bases outside the gene matches: 9. The CDR3 runs 15 residues.

This chain connects TRBV4-3 to TRBJ2-7; a possible D gene is TRBD1 (6 bases). Germline V gene lookup returns CDR1 LGHNA and CDR2 YSLEER. V lost 0 bases and J lost 2, with 14 bases in between. This CDR3 region has 16 residues. CDR3 sequence (DNA): TGCGCCAGCAGCCAAGATGGGACACCCTCCACCTACGAGCAGTACTTC. Its protein is CASSQDGTPSTYEQYF.

V usage is TRBV19 and J usage is TRBJ1-4, with TRBD1 matching over 7 bases. V shed 6 bases and J 2 bases; nucleotides not matched to a gene: 0. Per germline, CDR1 LNHDA and CDR2 SQIVND (reference sequence). The CDR3 is made up of 13 amino acids. The CDR3 protein is CASRDRTNEKLFF. The CDR3, as DNA: TGTGCCAGTAGGGACAGGACTAATGAAAAACTGTTTTTT.

The chain uses TRBV7-9 and TRBJ2-3; 7 nucleotides agree with TRBD2. CDR3 length: 14 residues. Germline V gene lookup returns CDR1 SEHNR and CDR2 FQNEAQ (reference sequence). V gave up 1 base and J gave up 2 bases; unmatched junction bases: 0. The CDR3 loop reads CASSLGLATDTQYF. CDR3 coding DNA: TGTGCCAGCAGCTTAGGACTAGCCACAGATACGCAGTATTTT.

The J gene is TRBJ2-7, the V gene TRBV7-9; 9 nucleotides line up with TRBD2. Trimming at V came to 6 bases and at J to 4 bases, leaving 7 bases not matched to a gene. Germline values: CDR1 SEHNR, CDR2 FQNEAQ (reference sequence). The CDR3 contains 14 residues. CDR3 sequence: CASRSTSGVYEQYF. For the CDR3, the DNA is TGTGCCAGCAGGTCGACTAGCGGAGTGTACGAGCAGTACTTC.

The CDR3 reads CASSYSVGGSTEAFF. The CDR3 DNA is TGTGCCAGCAGTTACTCCGTTGGAGGGAGCACTGAAGCTTTCTTT. The chain is built from TRBV6-5 and TRBJ1-1; D unclear. Germline CDR1 MNHEY, CDR2 SVGAGI. Trimming took off 0 bases at V and 4 bases at J, with 12 bases between the two ends. There are 15 residues in the CDR3.

The chain is built from TRBV13 and TRBJ2-5; 15 nucleotides align to TRBD2. This CDR3 is 16 amino acids long. Looked up from germline, CDR1 is PRHDT and CDR2 is FYEKMQ (reference sequence). V trimming: 5 bases; J trimming: 5 bases; junction bases outside the gene matches: 6. The CDR3 reads CASSPGTSGRMETQYF. For the CDR3, the DNA is TGTGCCAGCAGCCCCGGGACTAGCGGGAGGATGGAGACCCAGTACTTC.

The J gene is TRBJ2-7, the V gene TRBV28; TRBD2 might be the D (6 bases). Germline lookup yields CDR1 MDHEN and CDR2 SYDVKM. This CDR3 region has 14 residues. Trimming took 4 bases from V and 7 from J, leaving 17 bases between them. The CDR3 bases are TGTGCCAGCAGTTCATCCGGGAGCCTATTTGAGCAGTACTTC. Translating gives CASSSSGSLFEQYF.

This chain links TRBV11-3 with TRBJ1-2, with D possibly matching TRBD1 (5 bases). The CDR3 length is 15 residues. V was shortened by 4 bases and J by 4 bases, with 16 bases between the two germline ends. Germline V gene data show CDR1 as SGHNT and CDR2 as YENEEA. This chain's CDR3 is CASSSEGRVGYGYTF. Here the CDR3 DNA reads TGTGCCAGCAGCTCAGAGGGCAGGGTGGGCTATGGCTACACCTTC.

This clone was picked up a small number of times. The chain carries TRBV30 and TRBJ2-1; D possibly corresponds to TRBD1 (6 bases). The germline V and J ends were trimmed by 3 bases and 0 bases, with 15 bases remaining between them. The germline V gene encodes CDR1 GTSNPN and CDR2 SVGIG (reference sequence). CDR3 length: 16 amino acids. CDR3: CAWRRRGESSYNEQFF. CDR3 bases: TGTGCCTGGAGGCGCAGGGGAGAAAGCTCCTACAATGAGCAGTTCTTC.

In DNA, the CDR3 is TGCGCCAGCAGCCAAATGGCGGGGAATACCTACGAGCAGTACTTC. It encodes CASSQMAGNTYEQYF. The genes are TRBV4-3 and TRBJ2-7; the D gene is possibly TRBD2 (6 bases). Trimming removed 2 bases at V and 2 bases at J, with 13 bases between. The germline CDR1 and CDR2 sequences are LGHNA and YSLEER. CDR3 size: 15 residues.

CDR3 amino acids: CASSEATLAESSYEQYF. The CDR3 bases are TGTGCCAGCAGTGAAGCCACACTAGCGGAAAGCTCCTACGAGCAGTACTTC. This chain joins TRBV6-1 and TRBJ2-7; 8 nucleotides line up with TRBD2. Germline V gene lookup returns CDR1 MNHNS and CDR2 SASEGT. The length of the CDR3 is 17 residues. V lost 0 bases to trimming and J lost 0 bases; unmatched junction nucleotides: 7.

V usage is TRBV10-1 and J usage is TRBJ1-1; D unresolved. Germline V CDR1 and CDR2: WNHNN, SYGVQD (reference sequence). The ends were cut back, 4 bases at V and 4 bases at J, with 16 bases in the middle. The CDR3 extends over 15 amino acids. The CDR3 sequence: CASSGKTAGGTEAFF. The CDR3 bases are TGCGCCAGCAGTGGTAAGACCGCAGGAGGCACTGAAGCTTTCTTT.

The rearrangement joins TRBV9 to TRBJ1-1, with D perhaps matching TRBD1 (6 bases). The ends were cut back, 3 bases at V and 1 base at J, with 16 bases in the middle. The CDR3 consists of 16 residues. Germline V gene lookup returns CDR1 SGDLS and CDR2 YYNGEE. CDR3 sequence (DNA): TGTGCCAGCAGCGGGTTCGAGACAGGCACGAACACTGAAGCTTTCTTT. As protein: CASSGFETGTNTEAFF.